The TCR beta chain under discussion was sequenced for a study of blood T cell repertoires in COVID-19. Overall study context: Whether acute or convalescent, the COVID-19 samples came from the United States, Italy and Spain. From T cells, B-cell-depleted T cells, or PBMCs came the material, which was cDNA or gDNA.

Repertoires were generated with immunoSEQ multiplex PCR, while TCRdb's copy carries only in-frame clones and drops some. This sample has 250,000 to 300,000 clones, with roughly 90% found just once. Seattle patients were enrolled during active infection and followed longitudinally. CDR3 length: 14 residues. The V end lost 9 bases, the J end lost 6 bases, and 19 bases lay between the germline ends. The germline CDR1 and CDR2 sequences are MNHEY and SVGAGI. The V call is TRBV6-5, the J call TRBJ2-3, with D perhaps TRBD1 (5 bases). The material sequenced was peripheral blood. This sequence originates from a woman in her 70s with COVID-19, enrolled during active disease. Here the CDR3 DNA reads TGTGCCAGTAGGACACCGTGGGTAAGGGATACGCAGTATTTT. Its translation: CASRTPWVRDTQYF.